These T cell receptor beta chains were read from a single sample in a study of shared clonotypes between healthy human individuals. Sequencing was performed with immunoSEQ multiplex PCR; in TCRdb, only in-frame clones are kept and a portion is missing. This sample carries 980,000 or so clones, around 80% of them seen once, and the ten largest clones take around 1.5%. The sample was memory CD4+ T cells sorted from blood. These TCRs come from a young man in good health. CDR3s include the opening cysteine and the closing phenylalanine or tryptophan. A D gene is named only where the DNA matches it firmly. Clone size is stated in some rows and not others, as once, few, many or a class when expanded.

.	TRBV19	TRBJ2-5	.	14	CASSNRYWEETQYF	TGTGCCAGTAGTAACCGTTACTGGGAGGAGACCCAGTACTTC
TRBD1	TRBV6-1	TRBJ1-1	.	15	CASSPKRFPGQGSFF	TGTGCCAGCAGCCCTAAAAGGTTCCCGGGACAGGGGTCTTTCTTT
.	TRBV15	TRBJ1-5	.	13	CATSRDRREPQHF	TGTGCCACCAGCAGAGATCGTAGAGAGCCCCAGCATTTT
.	TRBV6-5	TRBJ2-5	.	14	CASSYSTPQETQYF	TGTGCCAGCAGTTACTCGACGCCTCAAGAGACCCAGTACTTC
TRBD2	TRBV10-2	TRBJ2-1	.	16	CASRGTSGIFWNEQFF	TGCGCCAGTAGAGGGACTAGCGGGATCTTCTGGAATGAGCAGTTCTTC
TRBD2	TRBV27	TRBJ2-7	.	15	CASRPSGGSAGEQYF	TGTGCCAGCAGACCTAGCGGGGGTTCCGCCGGGGAGCAGTACTTC
TRBD2	TRBV10-3	TRBJ2-5	.	15	CAISPGLAIIETQYF	TGTGCCATCTCCCCGGGACTAGCGATTATTGAGACCCAGTACTTC
.	TRBV19	TRBJ2-7	.	15	CASSEGALGSYEQYF	TGTGCCAGTAGTGAAGGGGCCCTAGGCTCCTACGAGCAGTACTTC
.	TRBV5-1	TRBJ1-2	once	13	CASQTGGNYGYTF	TGCGCCAGCCAGACAGGAGGGAACTATGGCTACACCTTC
.	TRBV27	TRBJ1-1	few	12	CASGSVGTEAFF	TGTGCCAGCGGGTCCGTGGGAACTGAAGCTTTCTTT
.	TRBV5-1	TRBJ1-1	.	12	CASSTGQYEAFF	TGCGCCAGCAGCACCGGACAGTATGAAGCTTTCTTT
.	TRBV6-5	TRBJ2-5	.	14	CASRGTGGLETQYF	TGTGCCAGCAGAGGCACTGGTGGGCTGGAGACCCAGTACTTC
.	TRBV2	TRBJ1-2	.	13	CASSVQDNYGYTF	TGTGCCAGCAGTGTTCAGGATAACTATGGCTACACCTTC
.	TRBV19	TRBJ1-2	.	15	CASTSLSTANYGYTF	TGTGCCAGTACTAGCCTTTCGACCGCTAACTATGGCTACACCTTC
.	TRBV7-2	TRBJ2-7	.	15	CASSLDGTAYFEQYF	TGTGCCAGCAGCTTAGACGGGACGGCATATTTTGAGCAGTACTTC
TRBD1	TRBV5-1	TRBJ2-7	.	16	CASSPRTGPGPYEQYF	TGCGCCAGCAGCCCGAGGACAGGCCCCGGTCCCTACGAGCAGTACTTC
.	TRBV10-3	TRBJ1-2	.	15	CAISDLTGTNYGYTF	TGTGCCATCAGTGATTTGACAGGCACTAACTATGGCTACACCTTC
.	TRBV30	TRBJ2-2	.	13	CAWGDGFTGELFF	TGTGCCTGGGGTGACGGCTTCACCGGGGAGCTGTTTTTT
.	TRBV7-9	TRBJ2-7	.	15	CASSRAGTITYEQYF	TGTGCCAGCAGTCGTGCCGGGACAATCACCTACGAGCAGTACTTC
.	TRBV14	TRBJ1-2	.	15	CASSQGTALNYGYTF	TGTGCCAGCAGCCAAGGGACAGCCCTTAACTATGGCTACACCTTC
TRBD2	TRBV6-1	TRBJ2-1	.	15	CASSETSGGSNEQFF	TGTGCCAGCAGTGAAACAAGCGGGGGTAGCAATGAGCAGTTCTTC
TRBD1	TRBV28	TRBJ1-2	few	17	CASSEDRGRLLNYGYTF	TGTGCCAGCAGTGAGGACAGGGGGCGGCTATTGAACTATGGCTACACCTTC
.	TRBV4-1	TRBJ2-6	.	17	CASVGRPSGTGANVLTF	TGCGCCAGCGTTGGCCGCCCCTCGGGAACTGGGGCCAACGTCCTGACTTTC
TRBD2	TRBV9	TRBJ2-6	few	18	CASSVGSGGFSGANVLTF	TGTGCCAGCAGCGTAGGTAGCGGGGGGTTTTCTGGGGCCAACGTCCTGACTTTC
.	TRBV20-1	TRBJ2-7	.	11	CSAHHGYEQYF	TGCAGTGCTCACCACGGGTACGAGCAGTACTTC
.	TRBV10-3	TRBJ2-7	once	12	CAISDVGNEQYF	TGTGCCATCAGTGACGTCGGGAACGAGCAGTACTTC
.	TRBV27	TRBJ2-7	few	13	CASRRAGPYEQYF	TGTGCCAGCAGAAGGGCAGGGCCCTACGAGCAGTACTTC
.	TRBV5-1	TRBJ2-3	.	15	CASSFEGRKTDTQYF	TGCGCCAGCAGCTTCGAAGGCAGGAAGACAGATACGCAGTATTTT
.	TRBV7-2	TRBJ2-1	.	15	CASSLVQGRVNEQFF	TGTGCCAGCAGCTTAGTACAGGGTCGGGTGAATGAGCAGTTCTTC
TRBD1	TRBV4-3	TRBJ2-1	once	14	CASSQISRGSEQFF	TGCGCCAGCAGCCAAATCTCCAGGGGGTCTGAGCAGTTCTTC
TRBD2	TRBV28	TRBJ2-1	.	16	CASSPGLVWGGNEQFF	TGTGCCAGCAGTCCAGGACTAGTCTGGGGGGGCAATGAGCAGTTCTTC
TRBD2	TRBV11-2	TRBJ2-7	.	15	CASSSQLAGAYEQYF	TGTGCCAGCAGCTCTCAGCTAGCGGGGGCCTACGAGCAGTACTTC
.	TRBV7-2	TRBJ2-7	.	11	CASSPRYEQYF	TGTGCCAGCAGCCCTAGATACGAGCAGTACTTC
.	TRBV16	TRBJ2-4	.	14	CASGLQGRKNIQYF	TGTGCCAGCGGCTTACAGGGAAGGAAAAACATTCAGTACTTC
.	TRBV28	TRBJ2-3	.	13	CASLHPLADTQYF	TGTGCCAGCCTTCACCCACTAGCAGATACGCAGTATTTT
TRBD1	TRBV30	TRBJ1-1	.	18	CAWSAGQGIFGEVTEAFF	TGTGCCTGGAGTGCCGGACAGGGTATTTTTGGGGAAGTCACTGAAGCTTTCTTT
.	TRBV6-6	TRBJ1-6	once	13	CASRGTSNSPLHF	TGTGCCAGCAGAGGGACTTCGAATTCACCCCTCCACTTT
.	TRBV19	TRBJ1-5	.	14	CATTRAGFNQPQHF	TGTGCCACCACTAGGGCAGGGTTCAATCAGCCCCAGCATTTT
TRBD1	TRBV5-6	TRBJ2-5	few	14	CASSLEGASRTQYF	TGTGCCAGCAGCTTGGAGGGGGCATCAAGGACCCAGTACTTC
.	TRBV6-1	TRBJ1-6	.	14	CASSEVVGGSPLHF	TGTGCCAGCAGTGAAGTTGTGGGTGGTTCACCCCTCCACTTT
.	TRBV18	TRBJ1-1	.	14	CASHVLMGGTEAFF	TGTGCCAGCCATGTTCTAATGGGGGGCACTGAAGCTTTCTTT
TRBD1	TRBV7-7	TRBJ2-1	.	14	CASSRDSLGNEQFF	TGTGCTAGCAGCCGGGACAGCCTTGGGAATGAGCAGTTCTTC